What follows are 14 T cell receptor beta chains derived from one specimen sequenced in a study of molecular identifiers for immune sequencing clone quantification listed by TCRdb under 2018. The library was produced with PCR. This sample was sequenced with an Illumina HiSeq 4000. TCRdb applied fastp at Q25 and MiXCR to the public reads, then kept only in-frame beta chains. For every CDR3 protein sequence, its rows merge into one entry that carries the most common genes and DNA. Present in this sample are over 600,000 distinct CDR3 sequences, around 20% of which were seen just once. The ten largest make up roughly 0.83% of the sample. The sequencing sample was made of naive CD8+ T cells from blood, with Jurkat cell RNA spiked in. The cell subset or site label here, explained by the study, means: FACS-sorted CD8+CD4-CCR7+CD45RA+ naive T cells. The receptors come from a human donor in good health. Some libraries in this study had Jurkat cell RNA spiked in.

This clonotype showed up many times. The chain joins TRBV6-6 to TRBJ1-1; D is possibly TRBD1 (5 bases). Trimming took off 0 bases at V and 8 bases at J, with 7 bases between the two ends. The CDR3 totals 12 residues. Germline-derived CDR1 and CDR2 are MNHNY and SVGAGI (reference sequence). The DNA for the CDR3 is TGTGCCAGCAGTTACTCGGGGCAAGAAGCTTTCTTT. The encoded protein is CASSYSGQEAFF.

Turning to this clonotype: A single base separates this from a much larger clone, so it may be a read error. The chain combines TRBV4-3 with TRBJ2-1; D might be TRBD1 (6 bases). Germline CDR1 is LGHNA and CDR2 is YSLEER. V was pared by 1 base and J by 2 bases, with 9 bases between. This CDR3 is built from 15 residues. As DNA, the CDR3 is TGCGCCAGCAGCCAAGGGGCAGGGGCCTACAATGAGCAGTTCTTC. Protein: CASSQGAGAYNEQFF.

Ten or more counts support this clonotype. This rearrangement joins TRBV6-6 to TRBJ2-7; 9 nucleotides line up with TRBD1. Germline values: CDR1 MNHNY, CDR2 SVGAGI (reference sequence). V gave up 5 bases and J gave up 4 bases; unmatched junction bases: 3. The CDR3 length is 13 residues. The CDR3 DNA reads as TGTGCCAGCAGTGGGACAGGGTGGTACGAGCAGTACTTC. It is translated as CASSGTGWYEQYF.

As to this clonotype: A single base separates this from a much larger clone, so it may be a read error. J is TRBJ1-1 and V is TRBV7-9; no definite D call. Germline CDR1 is SEHNR and CDR2 is FQNEAQ (reference sequence). The CDR3 extends over 12 amino acids. This CDR3 is CASTGPDTETFF. The CDR3 nucleotides are TGTGCCAGCACCGGACCAGACACTGAAACTTTCTTT.

This clonotype was seen many times. The rearrangement joins TRBV12-3 or TRBV12-4 to TRBJ1-1; 8 nucleotides match TRBD1. The CDR3 length is 15 residues. Trimming removed 6 bases from V and 0 bases from J; junction bases left unmatched: 6. The CDR3 here is CASRRPGQVNTEAFF. Here the CDR3 DNA reads TGTGCCAGCAGACGCCCGGGACAGGTGAACACTGAAGCTTTCTTT.

In regard to this clonotype: A much larger clone differs from this one at a single base, so this may be a read error. Without the conserved terminal phenylalanine or tryptophan, this CDR3 likely stems from a read error. This rearrangement joins TRBV15 to TRBJ1-4; 11 bases line up with TRBD1. Trimming at V came to 7 bases and at J to 11 bases, leaving 9 bases not matched to a gene. CDR3 length: 14 residues. Germline CDR1 LNHNV, CDR2 YYDKDF (reference sequence). The chain's CDR3 is CATTTGTGGEKLFL. In DNA form, the CDR3 reads TGTGCCACCACCACGGGGACAGGGGGTGAGAAACTGTTTTTA.

This clonotype was observed many times. This chain uses TRBV4-3 with TRBJ2-1; 9 bases are shared with TRBD1. Germline-derived CDR1 and CDR2 are LGHNA and YSLEER. This CDR3 has 16 amino acids. After removal of 0 bases from V and 8 bases from J, the junction contained 8 bases not matched to a gene. This CDR3 is CASSQEQGAQGDEQFF. The CDR3 DNA reads TGCGCCAGCAGCCAAGAACAGGGGGCGCAAGGGGATGAGCAGTTCTTC.

The chain has TRBV4-3 and TRBJ2-7; D remains unclear. With 3 bases removed from V and 4 bases from J, the gap between germline ends came to 13 bases. The CDR3 totals 14 residues. Germline V gives CDR1 LGHNA, CDR2 YSLEER. The CDR3 spells CASSQGINVYEQYF. The CDR3 bases are TGCGCCAGCAGCCAGGGAATCAATGTATACGAGCAGTACTTC.

This clonotype was picked up many times. This sequence joins TRBV6-2 or TRBV6-3 and TRBJ2-5; perhaps TRBD2 as D (6 bases). The CDR3 spans 15 residues. V lost 2 bases and J 2 bases, leaving 12 bases between the germline ends. Germline CDR1 MNHEY, CDR2 SVGEGT. CDR3: CASSYVAGPQETQYF. CDR3 coding DNA: TGTGCCAGCAGTTACGTGGCGGGACCGCAAGAGACCCAGTACTTC.

This clonotype was observed many times. The CDR3 protein is CASSDLVGLADTGELFF. CDR3 DNA sequence: TGTGCCAGCAGCGATTTAGTGGGACTAGCAGACACCGGGGAGCTGTTTTTT. The chain joins TRBV9 to TRBJ2-2; 9 bases are a match to TRBD2. The V gene end was trimmed by 3 bases and the J gene end by 3 bases; junction bases not matched to a gene: 9. Germline V lookup: CDR1 SGDLS, CDR2 YYNGEE. The CDR3 runs to 17 residues.

This clonotype appeared many times. V gene TRBV9 combines with J gene TRBJ2-7; D remains unclear. The CDR3 has 14 amino acids. V gave up 0 bases and J gave up 0 bases, with 7 bases separating them. The germline CDR1 and CDR2 sequences are SGDLS and YYNGEE. The CDR3 DNA reads as TGTGCCAGCAGCGTAGACCGGAGCTCCTACGAGCAGTACTTC. Amino acid sequence: CASSVDRSSYEQYF.

This clonotype was counted at least ten times. V and J are TRBV20-1 and TRBJ2-7, with D tentatively TRBD1 (5 bases). Germline CDR1 and CDR2: DFQATT and SNEGSKA (reference sequence). Trimming removed 4 bases from V and 3 bases from J, with 19 bases in between. The CDR3 loop spans 15 amino acids. The CDR3 protein is CSAMALAYRGYEQYF. As DNA, the CDR3 is TGCAGTGCTATGGCCTTAGCTTATAGGGGCTACGAGCAGTACTTC.

This clonotype was observed at least ten times. This chain's CDR3 is CASSLSLAGELFF. The CDR3 DNA reads TGTGCCAGCAGTTTATCGTTAGCCGGGGAGCTGTTTTTT. This rearrangement joins TRBV27 to TRBJ2-2; D not certain. Trimming cost V 0 bases and J 6 bases, with 5 bases left between them. This CDR3 is 13 amino acids long. The germline V gene encodes CDR1 MNHEY and CDR2 SMNVEV (reference sequence).

The chain combines TRBV12-3 or TRBV12-4 with TRBJ2-1; 7 bases are shared with TRBD1. V was pared by 6 bases and J by 6 bases, with 14 bases of the junction left unmatched. This CDR3 contains 16 residues. CDR3 sequence reads: CASSRGQLGGPNEQFF. Written as DNA, the CDR3 is TGTGCCAGCAGCCGGGGACAGCTCGGAGGCCCCAATGAGCAGTTCTTC.